Shown below are 10 T cell receptor beta chains from a single sample sequenced in a study of molecular identifiers for immune sequencing clone quantification. TCRdb independently ran MiXCR on the PCR reads; one entry per CDR3 protein. Of 490,000 or so distinct CDR3 sequences listed, around 23% were seen once; the top ten hold approximately 0.76%. The source material was naive CD8+ T cells from blood, with Jurkat cell RNA spiked in. This sample's subset: FACS-sorted CD8+CD4-CCR7+CD45RA+ naive T cells. The receptors come from a human donor in good health. Some libraries in this study had Jurkat cell RNA spiked in.

Only a few counts were recorded for this clonotype. A read error may account for a junction end that differs from germline. V usage is TRBV20-1 and J usage is TRBJ2-3; TRBD2 matches at 12 bases. Germline lookup yields CDR1 DFQATT and CDR2 SNEGSKA (reference sequence). CDR3 length: 16 amino acids. In DNA form, the CDR3 reads TGCAGTGCGGTAATGACTAGCGGGAGAGCCACAGATACGCGGTATTTT. It specifies CSAVMTSGRATDTRYF.

This chain joins TRBV7-9 and TRBJ2-2, with TRBD2 as a possible D gene (7 bases). From germline, CDR1 is SEHNR and CDR2 FQNEAQ (reference sequence). V was cut by 5 bases and J by 3 bases, with 13 bases left in between. There are 15 residues in the CDR3. CDR3 residues: CASSRGGADTGELFF. The CDR3 DNA is TGTGCCAGCAGCCGCGGGGGCGCGGACACCGGGGAGCTGTTTTTT.

Comment on this clonotype: An end of the junction differs from the germline gene, which may be a read error. This rearrangement joins TRBV24-1 to TRBJ2-1; 7 nucleotides align to TRBD1. This CDR3 is built from 12 residues. CDR1 is KGHDR, CDR2 SFDVKD, per germline. The CDR3 DNA sequence: TGTGCCGCCAGTGAAAGGGGGCGTGAGCAGTTCTTC. Its protein is CAASERGREQFF.

This clonotype has just one count. The chain carries TRBV3-1 and TRBJ2-5; D is unclear. CDR1 is LGHDT, CDR2 YNNKEL, per germline (reference sequence). The CDR3 length is 15 residues. V gave up 1 base and J gave up 7 bases, with 16 bases separating them. The CDR3 region is CASSQGYGKLGTQYF. The CDR3, as DNA: TGTGCCAGCAGCCAAGGATATGGGAAGCTGGGGACCCAGTACTTC.

The CDR3 DNA reads TGTGCCAGCACCAAGCGAGAATCTACTTTGGACACAGATACGCAGTATTTT. Its protein product is CASTKRESTLDTDTQYF. The chain recombines TRBV9 with TRBJ2-3; D gene unclear. Germline CDR1 and CDR2: SGDLS and YYNGEE. This CDR3 has 17 amino acids. With 6 bases removed from V and 2 bases from J, the gap between germline ends came to 22 bases.

The J gene is TRBJ2-7, the V gene TRBV4-1, with TRBD2 matching over 15 bases. This CDR3 is built from 18 residues. V lost 0 bases to trimming and J lost 7 bases; unmatched junction nucleotides: 10. The germline V gene has CDR1 MGHRA and CDR2 YSYEKL. CDR3 loop: CASSQDYGTSGGIMEQYF. The CDR3 region has the DNA TGCGCCAGCAGCCAAGATTACGGGACTAGCGGGGGGATTATGGAGCAGTACTTC.

V gene TRBV6-4 combines with J gene TRBJ2-3, with 13 positions matching TRBD2. The CDR3 totals 15 residues. The germline gives CDR1 MRHNA, CDR2 SNTAGT. V was pared by 6 bases and J by 5 bases, with 5 bases of the junction left unmatched. CDR3 sequence reads: CASSDTSGGEDTQYF. DNA of the CDR3: TGTGCCAGCAGCGATACTAGCGGGGGGGAAGATACGCAGTATTTT.

This clonotype was observed a handful of times. The chain carries TRBV4-1 and TRBJ1-5; D unresolved. V was pared by 4 bases and J by 2 bases, with 12 bases between. The CDR3 length is 15 residues. Germline CDR1 reads MGHRA; CDR2 reads YSYEKL. The CDR3 DNA sequence: TGCGCCAGCAGCCGCAACGGCCGAGGCAATCAGCCCCAGCATTTT. Its translation: CASSRNGRGNQPQHF.

The chain recombines TRBV7-7 with TRBJ2-5; D is unresolved. The CDR3 runs 13 residues. The V and J ends lost 5 bases and 5 bases respectively, with 12 bases between them. In germline, CDR1 is SSHAT, CDR2 FNYEAQ (reference sequence). The CDR3 DNA reads as TGTGCCAGCAGCCCAACGCTGAGGGAGACCCAGTACTTC. Its translation: CASSPTLRETQYF.

With regard to this clonotype: A clone one base away is much larger, so this may be a read error. This chain links TRBV5-4 with TRBJ2-3; D call uncertain. Germline V gives CDR1 SGHNT, CDR2 YYREEE (reference sequence). The CDR3 totals 13 residues. In DNA, the CDR3 is TGTGCCAGCAGCTTGTATGATCCAGATATGCAGTATTTT. This sequence encodes CASSLYDPDMQYF.